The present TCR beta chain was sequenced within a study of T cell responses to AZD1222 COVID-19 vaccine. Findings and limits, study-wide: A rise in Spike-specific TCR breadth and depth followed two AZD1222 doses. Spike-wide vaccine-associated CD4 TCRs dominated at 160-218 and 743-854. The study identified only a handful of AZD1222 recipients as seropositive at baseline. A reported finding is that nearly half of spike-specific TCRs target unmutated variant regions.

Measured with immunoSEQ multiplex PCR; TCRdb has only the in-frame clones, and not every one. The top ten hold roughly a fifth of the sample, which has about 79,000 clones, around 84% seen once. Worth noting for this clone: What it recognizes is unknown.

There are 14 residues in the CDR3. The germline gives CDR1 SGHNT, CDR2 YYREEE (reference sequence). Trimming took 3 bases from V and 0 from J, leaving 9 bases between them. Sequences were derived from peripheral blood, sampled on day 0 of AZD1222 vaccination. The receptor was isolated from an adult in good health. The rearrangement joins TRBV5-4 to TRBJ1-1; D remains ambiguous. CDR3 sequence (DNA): TGTGCCAGCAGCTCGTGGGAGATGAACACTGAAGCTTTCTTT. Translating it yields CASSSWEMNTEAFF.